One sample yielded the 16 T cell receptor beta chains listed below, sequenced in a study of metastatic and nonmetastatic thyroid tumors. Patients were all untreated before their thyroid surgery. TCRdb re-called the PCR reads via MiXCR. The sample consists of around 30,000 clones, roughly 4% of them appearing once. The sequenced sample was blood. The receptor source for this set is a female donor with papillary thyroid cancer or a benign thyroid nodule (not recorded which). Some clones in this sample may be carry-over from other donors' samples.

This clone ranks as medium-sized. This CDR3 reads CASSLGGQGSFTGELFF. DNA of the CDR3: TGTGCCAGCAGTTTAGGCGGACAGGGTTCATTCACCGGGGAGCTGTTTTTT. The V call is TRBV12-3 or TRBV12-4, the J call TRBJ2-2; TRBD1 matches 8 bases. V dropped 1 base and J dropped 4; count of bases not matched to a gene: 8. The CDR3 consists of 17 residues.

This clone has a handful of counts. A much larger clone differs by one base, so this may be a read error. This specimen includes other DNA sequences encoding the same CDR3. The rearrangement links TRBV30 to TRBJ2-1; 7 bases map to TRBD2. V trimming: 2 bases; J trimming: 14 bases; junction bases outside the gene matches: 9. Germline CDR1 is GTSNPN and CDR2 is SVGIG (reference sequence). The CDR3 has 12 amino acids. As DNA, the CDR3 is TGTGCCTGGAGTTGGACTAGGGACCCCGAGTTCTTC. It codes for CAWSWTRDPEFF.

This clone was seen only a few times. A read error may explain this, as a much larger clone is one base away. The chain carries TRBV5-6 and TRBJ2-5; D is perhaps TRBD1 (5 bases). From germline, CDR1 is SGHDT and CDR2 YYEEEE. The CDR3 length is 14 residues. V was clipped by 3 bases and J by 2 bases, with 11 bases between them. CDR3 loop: CASSSMTAQETQYF. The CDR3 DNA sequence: TGTGCCAGCAGCTCGATGACAGCACAAGAGACCCAGTACTTC. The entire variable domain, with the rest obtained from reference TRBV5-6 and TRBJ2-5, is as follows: DAGVTQSPTHLIKTRGQQVTLRCSPKSGHDTVSWYQQALGQGPQFIFQYYEEEERQRGNFPDRFSGHQFPNYSSELNVNALLLGDSALYLCASSSMTAQETQYFGPGTRLLVL.

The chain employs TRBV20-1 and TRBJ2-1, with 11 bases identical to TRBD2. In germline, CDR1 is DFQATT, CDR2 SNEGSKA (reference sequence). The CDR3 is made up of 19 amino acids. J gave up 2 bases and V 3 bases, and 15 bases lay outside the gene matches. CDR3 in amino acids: CSASLEISGRASAYNEQFF. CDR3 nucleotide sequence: TGCAGTGCTAGCCTCGAGATTAGCGGGAGGGCCAGCGCCTACAATGAGCAGTTCTTC.

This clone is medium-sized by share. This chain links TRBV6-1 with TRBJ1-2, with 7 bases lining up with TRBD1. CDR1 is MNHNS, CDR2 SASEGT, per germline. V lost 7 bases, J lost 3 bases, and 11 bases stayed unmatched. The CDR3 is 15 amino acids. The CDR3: CASKTRQGAYYGYTF. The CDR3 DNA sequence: TGTGCCAGCAAGACTCGACAGGGAGCGTACTATGGCTACACCTTC.

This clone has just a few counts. For the CDR3, the DNA is TGTGCCAGCAGCTTAGGGCAGGGGGAGGGTGGCTACACCTTC. It yields the protein CASSLGQGEGGYTF. V is TRBV7-2 and J is TRBJ1-2; 7 bases are a match to TRBD1. The CDR3 contains 14 residues. J was trimmed by 7 bases and V by 1 base; bases with no gene match: 6. Germline V CDR1 and CDR2: SGHTA, FQGNSA.

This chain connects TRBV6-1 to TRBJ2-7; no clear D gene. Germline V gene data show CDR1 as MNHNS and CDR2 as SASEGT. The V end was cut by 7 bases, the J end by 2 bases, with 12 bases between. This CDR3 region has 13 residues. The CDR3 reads CASKRDLTYEQYF. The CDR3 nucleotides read TGTGCCAGCAAACGAGACTTAACCTACGAGCAGTACTTC.

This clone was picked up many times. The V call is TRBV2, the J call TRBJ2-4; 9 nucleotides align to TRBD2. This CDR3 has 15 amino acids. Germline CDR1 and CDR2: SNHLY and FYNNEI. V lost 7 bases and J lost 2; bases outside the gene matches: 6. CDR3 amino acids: CASKAGGGSKNIQYF. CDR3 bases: TGTGCCAGCAAGGCGGGAGGGGGGTCCAAAAACATTCAGTACTTC.

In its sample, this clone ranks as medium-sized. For the CDR3, the DNA is TGTGCCAGCAGTTTTGACAGGCGGTATTCACCCCTCCACTTT. Translated, it gives CASSFDRRYSPLHF. The chain employs TRBV28 and TRBJ1-6, with a weak D call TRBD1 (6 bases). V lost 3 bases to trimming and J lost 8 bases, with 11 bases between them. CDR3 length: 14 residues. The germline gives CDR1 MDHEN, CDR2 SYDVKM.

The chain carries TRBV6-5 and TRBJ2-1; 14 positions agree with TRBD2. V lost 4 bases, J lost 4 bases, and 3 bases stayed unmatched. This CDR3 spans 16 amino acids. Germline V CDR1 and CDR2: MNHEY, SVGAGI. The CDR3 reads CASSFRLAGGYNEQFF. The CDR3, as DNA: TGTGCCAGCAGTTTCAGACTAGCGGGGGGGTACAATGAGCAGTTCTTC.

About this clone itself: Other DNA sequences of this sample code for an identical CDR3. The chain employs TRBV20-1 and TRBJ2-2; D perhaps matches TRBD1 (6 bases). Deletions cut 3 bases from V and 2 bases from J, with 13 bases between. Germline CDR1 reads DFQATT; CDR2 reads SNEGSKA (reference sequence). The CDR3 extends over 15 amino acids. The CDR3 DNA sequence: TGCAGTGCTAGGGATTCGACAGGAAACACCGGGGAGCTGTTTTTT. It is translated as CSARDSTGNTGELFF.

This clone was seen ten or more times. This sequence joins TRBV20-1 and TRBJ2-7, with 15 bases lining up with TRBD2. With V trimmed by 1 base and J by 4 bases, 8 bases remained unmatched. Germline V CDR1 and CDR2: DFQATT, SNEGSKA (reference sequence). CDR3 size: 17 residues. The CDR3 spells CSARASTGTSGRYEQYF. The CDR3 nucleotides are TGCAGTGCTAGAGCTTCTACCGGGACTAGCGGGAGGTACGAGCAGTACTTC.

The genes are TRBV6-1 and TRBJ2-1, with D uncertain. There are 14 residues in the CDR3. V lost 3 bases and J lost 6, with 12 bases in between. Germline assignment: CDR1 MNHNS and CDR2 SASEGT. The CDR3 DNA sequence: TGTGCCAGCAGTGATGAATGGCGGTCCAATGAGCAGTTCTTC. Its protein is CASSDEWRSNEQFF.

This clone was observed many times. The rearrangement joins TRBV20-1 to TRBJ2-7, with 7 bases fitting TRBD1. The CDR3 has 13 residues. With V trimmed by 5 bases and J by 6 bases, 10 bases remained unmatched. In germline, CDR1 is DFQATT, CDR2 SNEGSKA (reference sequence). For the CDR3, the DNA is TGCAGTGCTTTGGACAGGTCGGAGGTCGAGCAGTACTTC. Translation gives CSALDRSEVEQYF.

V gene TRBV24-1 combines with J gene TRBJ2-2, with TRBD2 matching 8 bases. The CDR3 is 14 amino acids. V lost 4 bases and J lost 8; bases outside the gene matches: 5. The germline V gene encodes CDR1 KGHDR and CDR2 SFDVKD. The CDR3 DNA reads TGTGCCACCAGTGACCAGCGGGAGATAGGGGAGCTGTTTTTT. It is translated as CATSDQREIGELFF.

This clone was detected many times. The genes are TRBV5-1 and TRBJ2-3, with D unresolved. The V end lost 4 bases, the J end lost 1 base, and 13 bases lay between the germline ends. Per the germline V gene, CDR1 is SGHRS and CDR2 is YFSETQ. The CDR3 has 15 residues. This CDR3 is CASSLRPTGTDTQYF. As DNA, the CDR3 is TGCGCCAGCAGCCTCCGACCGACCGGCACAGATACGCAGTATTTT.